This T cell receptor (beta chain) was sequenced in a study of OX40 agonist ivuxolimab in advanced cancers. Libraries were prepared by immunoSEQ multiplex PCR; TCRdb keeps only in-frame clonotypes and omits some of them. Of some 60,000 clones listed, around 83% are singletons. V was shortened by 7 bases and J by 7 bases, with 15 bases between the two germline ends. The length of the CDR3 is 13 residues. In germline, CDR1 is SGHRS, CDR2 YFSETQ. This specimen was CD4+ or CD8+ T cells sorted from blood, taken in a trial of the OX40 agonist ivuxolimab. This receptor was taken from an adult with an advanced solid tumor such as melanoma, head and neck, liver or kidney cancer. J is TRBJ2-4 and V is TRBV5-1; tentatively, D is TRBD2 (6 bases). CDR3 region: CASQEGPGNIQYF. DNA for the CDR3: TGCGCCAGCCAGGAGGGACCAGGCAACATTCAGTACTTC.